A single sample gave rise to the 8 T cell receptor beta chains below, sequenced in a study of shared clonotypes between healthy human individuals. Measured with immunoSEQ multiplex PCR; TCRdb has only the in-frame clones, and not every one. The data contain a few hundred thousand clones, around 77% of them singletons. Sequencing was performed on PBMCs. The receptors here all came from a woman aged 40 to 50 in good health. Some clones in this sample may be carry-over from other donors' samples.

The chain carries TRBV6-4 and TRBJ1-5; 10 bases map to TRBD1. The germline CDR1 and CDR2 sequences are MRHNA and SNTAGT. The CDR3 contains 14 residues. The J segment lost 6 bases and the V segment lost 2 bases, leaving 1 base of the junction unmatched. This CDR3 reads CASSDGTGVQPQHF. The CDR3 bases are TGTGCCAGCAGTGACGGGACAGGGGTTCAGCCCCAGCATTTT.

The rearrangement uses TRBV5-1 and TRBJ1-5; D may be TRBD1 (5 bases). V was shortened by 4 bases and J by 0 bases, with 8 bases between the two germline ends. There are 14 residues in the CDR3. Germline CDR1 reads SGHRS; CDR2 reads YFSETQ. Here the CDR3 DNA reads TGCGCCAGCAGCAGGGACGGTAGCAATCAGCCCCAGCATTTT. The encoded protein is CASSRDGSNQPQHF. The full variable domain, with the rest looked up from reference TRBV5-1 and TRBJ1-5, is KAGVTQTPRYLIKTRGQQVTLSCSPISGHRSVSWYQQTPGQGLQFLFEYFSETQRNKGNFPGRFSGRQFSNSRSEMNVSTLELGDSALYLCASSRDGSNQPQHFGDGTRLSIL.

This clone came up once. The V and J genes are TRBV7-9 and TRBJ2-7, with 9 bases identical to TRBD2. The germline CDR1 and CDR2 sequences are SEHNR and FQNEAQ (reference sequence). Unmatched junction bases numbered 7, after V lost 5 bases and J lost 2 bases. CDR3 size: 15 residues. This chain's CDR3 is CASSDTGTSTYEQYF. The CDR3, as DNA: TGTGCCAGCAGCGACACCGGGACTAGCACCTACGAGCAGTACTTC.

The rearrangement uses TRBV5-5 and TRBJ2-7, with 9 nucleotides matching TRBD1. Germline trimming cut 3 bases from V and 0 bases from J; bases unmatched to any gene: 4. This CDR3 is 15 amino acids long. Per germline, CDR1 SGHKS and CDR2 YYEKEE (reference sequence). CDR3 DNA sequence: TGTGCCAGCAGCTCCAGGGACAGGGTCTCCTACGAGCAGTACTTC. Protein sequence: CASSSRDRVSYEQYF.

This clone was picked up one time. The J gene is TRBJ1-3, the V gene TRBV28, with D maybe TRBD1 (5 bases). This CDR3 has 15 amino acids. Germline-derived CDR1 and CDR2 are MDHEN and SYDVKM. Trimming shortened V by 6 bases and J by 0 bases, and 12 bases separated the two germline ends. CDR3 DNA sequence: TGTGCCAGCAGACTCGGGGCCTTCTCTGGAAACACCATATATTTT. It translates to CASRLGAFSGNTIYF.

The V and J genes are TRBV28 and TRBJ1-2, with 9 bases matching TRBD1. Germline trimming cut 5 bases from V and 5 bases from J; bases unmatched to any gene: 9. The CDR3 extends over 15 amino acids. Germline V gene data show CDR1 as MDHEN and CDR2 as SYDVKM. The CDR3 nucleotides are TGTGCCAGCAGTGCCGGGACAGGGATCATTTATGGCTACACCTTC. This sequence encodes CASSAGTGIIYGYTF.

The J gene is TRBJ1-5, the V gene TRBV7-8; 7 positions agree with TRBD1. The V segment lost 5 bases and the J segment 1 base; nucleotides outside the gene matches: 8. CDR3 size: 16 residues. The germline CDR1 and CDR2 sequences are SGHVS and FQNEAQ. The CDR3 DNA is TGTGCCAGCAGCCAACCGACAGGGAGGAGCAATCAGCCCCAGCATTTT. Its translation: CASSQPTGRSNQPQHF. The full variable domain, its missing parts supplied by reference TRBV7-8 and TRBJ1-5, is GAGVSQSPRYKVAKRGQDVALRCDPISGHVSLFWYQQALGQGPEFLTYFQNEAQLDKSGLPSDRFFAERPEGSVSTLKIQRTQQEDSAVYLCASSQPTGRSNQPQHFGDGTRLSIL.

The rearrangement links TRBV14 to TRBJ1-2; D not certain. The CDR3 loop spans 14 amino acids. Germline CDR1 SGHDN, CDR2 FVKESK. V shed 1 base and J shed 4 bases, with 10 bases lying between them. The CDR3 coding sequence is TGTGCCAGCAGCCAAGTAGCAGGTCTCTATGGCTACACCTTC. Protein sequence: CASSQVAGLYGYTF.